These 2 T cell receptor beta chains were sequenced from one sample in a study of blood T cells in healthy people across ages. Then a second PCR, running roughly 7 to 12 cycles, was carried out with a sample-barcoded 5' primer and a J-beta primer mix. In TCRdb, the 5' RACE reads were re-called with MiXCR into one record per CDR3 protein. The sample shows over 950,000 distinct CDR3 sequences, roughly two fifths of them seen only once. Sequencing was carried out using blood. The receptors derive from a man in his late teens or twenties in good health.

The chain's CDR3 is CASSLNGLPNYLFF. The DNA of the CDR3 is TGCGCCAGCAGCTTGAACGGACTGCCAAACTATCTGTTCTTC. This sequence joins TRBV5-1 and TRBJ2-1; tentatively, D is TRBD2 (5 bases). Trimming removed 1 base from V and 15 bases from J, with 20 bases in between. The length of the CDR3 is 14 residues. The germline CDR1 and CDR2 sequences are SGHRS and YFSETQ.

V is TRBV20-1 and J is TRBJ2-5; 8 nucleotides match TRBD1. TRBJ2-7 explains the end of the DNA better; the J call may be wrong. The germline gives CDR1 DFQATT, CDR2 SNEGSKA (reference sequence). The CDR3 spans 13 residues. CDR3 sequence: CSASQGAKNEQYF. The CDR3 bases are TGCAGTGCTAGCCAGGGGGCGAAAAACGAGCAGTACTTC.